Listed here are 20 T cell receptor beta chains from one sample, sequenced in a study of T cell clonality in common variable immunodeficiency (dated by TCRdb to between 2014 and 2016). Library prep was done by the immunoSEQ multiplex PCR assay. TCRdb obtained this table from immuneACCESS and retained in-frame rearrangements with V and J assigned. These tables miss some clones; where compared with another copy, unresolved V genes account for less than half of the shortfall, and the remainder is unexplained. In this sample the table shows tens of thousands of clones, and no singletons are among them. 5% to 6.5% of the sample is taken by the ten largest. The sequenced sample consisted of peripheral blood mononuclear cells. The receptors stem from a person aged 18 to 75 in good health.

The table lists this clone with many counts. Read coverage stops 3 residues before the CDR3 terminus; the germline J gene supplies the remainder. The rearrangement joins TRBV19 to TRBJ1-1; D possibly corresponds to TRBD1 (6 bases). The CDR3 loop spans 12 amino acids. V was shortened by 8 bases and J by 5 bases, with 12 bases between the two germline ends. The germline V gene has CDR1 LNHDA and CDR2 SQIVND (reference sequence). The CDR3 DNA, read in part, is TGTGCCAGTGCACCAAGGGGGACTGAA. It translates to CASAPRGTE. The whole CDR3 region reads CASAPRGTEAFF.

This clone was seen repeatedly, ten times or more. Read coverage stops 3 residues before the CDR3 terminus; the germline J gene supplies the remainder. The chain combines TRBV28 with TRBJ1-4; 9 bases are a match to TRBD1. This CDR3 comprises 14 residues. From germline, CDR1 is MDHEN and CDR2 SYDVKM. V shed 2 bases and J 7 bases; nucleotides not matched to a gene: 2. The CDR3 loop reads CASSLGDRVEKLFF. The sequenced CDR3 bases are TGTGCCAGCAGTTTAGGGGACAGGGTTGAAAAA.

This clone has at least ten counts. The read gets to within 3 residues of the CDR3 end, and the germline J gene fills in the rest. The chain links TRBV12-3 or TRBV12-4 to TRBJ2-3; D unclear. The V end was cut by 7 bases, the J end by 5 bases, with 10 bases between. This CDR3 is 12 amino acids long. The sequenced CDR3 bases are TGTGCCAGCACCCCCAGTGTAGATACG. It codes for CASTPSVDT. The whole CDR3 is CASTPSVDTQYF.

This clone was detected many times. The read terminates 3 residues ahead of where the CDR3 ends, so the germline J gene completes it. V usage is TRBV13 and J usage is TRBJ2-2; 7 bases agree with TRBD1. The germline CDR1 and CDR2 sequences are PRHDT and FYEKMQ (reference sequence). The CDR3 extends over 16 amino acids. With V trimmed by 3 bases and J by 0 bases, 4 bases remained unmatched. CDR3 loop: CASSFRQGANTGELFF. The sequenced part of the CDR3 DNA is TGTGCCAGCAGCTTTCGACAGGGAGCGAACACCGGGGAG.

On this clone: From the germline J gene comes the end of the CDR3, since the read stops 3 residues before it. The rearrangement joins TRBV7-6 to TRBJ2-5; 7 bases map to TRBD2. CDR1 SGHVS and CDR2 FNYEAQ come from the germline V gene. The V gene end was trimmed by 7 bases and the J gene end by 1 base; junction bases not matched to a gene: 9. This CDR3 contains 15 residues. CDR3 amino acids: CASTRLAGPQETQYF. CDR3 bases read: TGTGCCAGCACGAGATTAGCGGGTCCCCAAGAGACC.

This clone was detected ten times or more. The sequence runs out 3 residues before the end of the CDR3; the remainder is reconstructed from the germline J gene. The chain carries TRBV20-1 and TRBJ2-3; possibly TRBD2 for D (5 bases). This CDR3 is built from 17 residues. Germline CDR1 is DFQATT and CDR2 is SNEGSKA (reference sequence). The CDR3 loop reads CSAIGVYRSVSNQPQYF. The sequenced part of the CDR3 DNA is TGCAGTGCTATTGGGGTCTACCGTAGCGTTAGCAATCAGCCG.

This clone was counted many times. CDR3 DNA, as far as it was read: TGTGCCAGCAGTGGCCGGGACAGGGGGCCTGAGCCC. Its translation: CASSGRDRGPEP. The CDR3 in full is CASSGRDRGPEPQHF. The V and J genes are TRBV6-1 and TRBJ1-5; 12 bases match TRBD1. The read ends 3 residues before the CDR3 terminus; that terminus is restored from the germline J gene. From germline, CDR1 is MNHNS and CDR2 SASEGT. V lost 4 bases, J lost 8 bases, and 6 bases stayed unmatched. This CDR3 is built from 15 residues.

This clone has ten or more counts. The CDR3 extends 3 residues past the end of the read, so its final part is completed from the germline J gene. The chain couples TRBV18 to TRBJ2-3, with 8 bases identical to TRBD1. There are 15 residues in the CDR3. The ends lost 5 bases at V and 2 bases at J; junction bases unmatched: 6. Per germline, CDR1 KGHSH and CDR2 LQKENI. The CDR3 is CASSANRGATDTQYF. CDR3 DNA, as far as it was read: TGTGCCAGCTCAGCTAACAGGGGGGCCACAGATACG.

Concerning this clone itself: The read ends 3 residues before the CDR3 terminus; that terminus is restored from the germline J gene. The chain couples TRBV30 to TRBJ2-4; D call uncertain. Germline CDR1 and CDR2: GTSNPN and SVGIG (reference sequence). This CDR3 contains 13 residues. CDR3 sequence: CAWSWPPNYGQYF. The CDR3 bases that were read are TGTGCCTGGAGTTGGCCACCTAACTATGGT.

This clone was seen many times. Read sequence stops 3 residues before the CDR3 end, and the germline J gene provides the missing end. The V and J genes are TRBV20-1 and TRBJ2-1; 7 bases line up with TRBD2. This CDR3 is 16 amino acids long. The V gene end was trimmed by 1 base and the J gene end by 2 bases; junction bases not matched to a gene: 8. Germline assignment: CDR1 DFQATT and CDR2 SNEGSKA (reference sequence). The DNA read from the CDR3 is TGCAGTGCTAGAGGTACGGGCGGGGGTACCTACAATGAG. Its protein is CSARGTGGGTYNE. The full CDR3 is CSARGTGGGTYNEQFF.

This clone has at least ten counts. The CDR3 protein is CASSYQDMTGYEQYF. CDR3 DNA, as far as it was read: TGTGCCAGCAGTTATCAGGACATGACCGGGTACGAG. The chain recombines TRBV6-2 or TRBV6-3 with TRBJ2-7; the D gene is possibly TRBD1 (5 bases). Sequencing ends 3 residues short of the CDR3 end; the germline J gene provides the rest. Germline-derived CDR1 and CDR2 are MNHEY and SVGEGT. There are 15 residues in the CDR3. V gave up 3 bases and J gave up 4 bases, with 16 bases separating them.

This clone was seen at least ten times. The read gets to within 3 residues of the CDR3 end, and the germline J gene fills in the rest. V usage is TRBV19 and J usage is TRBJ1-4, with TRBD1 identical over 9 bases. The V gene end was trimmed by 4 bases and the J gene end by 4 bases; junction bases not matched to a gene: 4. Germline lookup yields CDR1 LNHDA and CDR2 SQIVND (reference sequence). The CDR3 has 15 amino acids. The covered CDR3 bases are TGTGCCAGTAGTAATGGACAGGGGTTTAATGAAAAA. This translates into CASSNGQGFNEK. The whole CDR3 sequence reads CASSNGQGFNEKLFF.

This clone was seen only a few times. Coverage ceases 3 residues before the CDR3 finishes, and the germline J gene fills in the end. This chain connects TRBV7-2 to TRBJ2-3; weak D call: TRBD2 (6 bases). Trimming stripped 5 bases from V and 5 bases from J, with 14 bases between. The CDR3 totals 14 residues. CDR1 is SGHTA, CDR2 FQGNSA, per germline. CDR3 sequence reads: CASSERTGGDTQYF. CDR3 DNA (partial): TGTGCCAGCAGCGAGCGGACCGGGGGAGATACG. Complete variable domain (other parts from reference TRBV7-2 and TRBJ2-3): GAGVSQSPSNKVTEKGKDVELRCDPISGHTALYWYRQSLGQGLEFLIYFQGNSAPDKSGLPSDRFSAERTGGSVSTLTIQRTQQEDSAVYLCASSERTGGDTQYFGPGTRLTVL.

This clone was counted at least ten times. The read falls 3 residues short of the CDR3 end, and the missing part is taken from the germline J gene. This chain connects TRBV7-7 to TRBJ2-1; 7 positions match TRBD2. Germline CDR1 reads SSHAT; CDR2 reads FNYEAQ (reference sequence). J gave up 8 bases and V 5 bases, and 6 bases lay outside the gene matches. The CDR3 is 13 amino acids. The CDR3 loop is CASSLGGGHEQFF. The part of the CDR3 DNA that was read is TGTGCCAGCAGCCTGGGGGGGGGTCATGAG. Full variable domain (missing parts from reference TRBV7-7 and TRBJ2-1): GAGVSQSPRYKVTKRGQDVTLRCDPISSHATLYWYQQALGQGPEFLTYFNYEAQPDKSGLPSDRFSAERPEGSISTLTIQRTEQRDSAMYRCASSLGGGHEQFFGPGTRLTVL.

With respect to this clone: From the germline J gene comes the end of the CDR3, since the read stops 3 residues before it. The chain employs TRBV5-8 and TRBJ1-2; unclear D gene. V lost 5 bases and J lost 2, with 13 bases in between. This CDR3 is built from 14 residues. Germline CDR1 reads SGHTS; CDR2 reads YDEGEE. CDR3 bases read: TGTGCCAGCAGTCCCAGGATACAGAACTATGGC. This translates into CASSPRIQNYG. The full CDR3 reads CASSPRIQNYGYTF.

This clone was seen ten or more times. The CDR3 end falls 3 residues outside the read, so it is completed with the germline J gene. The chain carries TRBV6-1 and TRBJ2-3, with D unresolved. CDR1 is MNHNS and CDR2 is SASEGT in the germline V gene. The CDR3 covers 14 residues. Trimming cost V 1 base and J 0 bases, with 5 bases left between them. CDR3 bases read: TGTGCCAGCAGTGAAGTACTAAGCACAGATACG. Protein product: CASSEVLSTDT. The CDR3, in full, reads CASSEVLSTDTQYF.

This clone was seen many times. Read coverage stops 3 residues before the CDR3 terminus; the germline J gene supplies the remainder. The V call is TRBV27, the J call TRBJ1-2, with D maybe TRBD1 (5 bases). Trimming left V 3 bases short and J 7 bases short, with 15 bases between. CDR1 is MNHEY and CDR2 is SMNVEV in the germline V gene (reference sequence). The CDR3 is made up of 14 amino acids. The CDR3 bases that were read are TGTGCCAGCAGTTTCCTAGGGGAAAAGGGTGGC. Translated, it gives CASSFLGEKGG. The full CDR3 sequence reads CASSFLGEKGGYTF.

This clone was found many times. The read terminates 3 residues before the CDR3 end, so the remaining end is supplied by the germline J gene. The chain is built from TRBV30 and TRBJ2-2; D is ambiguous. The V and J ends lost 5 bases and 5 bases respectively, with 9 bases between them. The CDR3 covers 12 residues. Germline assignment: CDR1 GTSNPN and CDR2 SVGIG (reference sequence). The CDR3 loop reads CAWDSTTGELFF. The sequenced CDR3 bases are TGTGCCTGGGACTCCACAACCGGGGAG.

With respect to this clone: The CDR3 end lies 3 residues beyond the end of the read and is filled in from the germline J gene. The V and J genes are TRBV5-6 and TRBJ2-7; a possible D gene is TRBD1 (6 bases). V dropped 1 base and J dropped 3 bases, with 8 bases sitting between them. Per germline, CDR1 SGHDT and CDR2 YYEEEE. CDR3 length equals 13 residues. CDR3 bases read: TGTGCCAGCAGCTTGAGGGGGAGCTACGAG. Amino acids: CASSLRGSYE. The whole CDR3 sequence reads CASSLRGSYEQYF.

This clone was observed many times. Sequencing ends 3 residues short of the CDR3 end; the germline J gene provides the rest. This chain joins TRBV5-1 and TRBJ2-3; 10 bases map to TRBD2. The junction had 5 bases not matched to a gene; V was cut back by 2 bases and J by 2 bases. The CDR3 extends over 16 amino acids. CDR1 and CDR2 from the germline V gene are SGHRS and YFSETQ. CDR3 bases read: TGCGCCAGCAGCTTAACTAGCGGGGAATACACAGATACG. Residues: CASSLTSGEYTDT. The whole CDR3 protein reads CASSLTSGEYTDTQYF.